The subject of this entry is one T cell receptor beta chain. These data originate in a study of shared clonotypes between healthy human individuals. CDR3 size: 18 residues. Germline lookup yields CDR1 SEHNR and CDR2 FQNEAQ (reference sequence). V lost 5 bases and J 0 bases, leaving 22 bases between the germline ends. Clones were read by immunoSEQ multiplex PCR, and TCRdb kept only the in-frame ones, dropping some. The sample records roughly 700,000 clones, 90% being singletons. The TCR originated in a man aged 18 to 29 in good health. Some clones in this sample may be carry-over from other donors' samples. The rearrangement joins TRBV7-9 to TRBJ1-2; TRBD1 is a possible D gene (6 bases). Specimen: memory CD8+ T cells from PBMCs. Subset in this sample: CD45RO+ cells pooled with CCR7-negative TemRA cells. CDR3 DNA: TGTGCCAGCAGCAACGCAGGGGACCCGCGGGGACCTAACTATGGCTACACCTTC. Residues: CASSNAGDPRGPNYGYTF.